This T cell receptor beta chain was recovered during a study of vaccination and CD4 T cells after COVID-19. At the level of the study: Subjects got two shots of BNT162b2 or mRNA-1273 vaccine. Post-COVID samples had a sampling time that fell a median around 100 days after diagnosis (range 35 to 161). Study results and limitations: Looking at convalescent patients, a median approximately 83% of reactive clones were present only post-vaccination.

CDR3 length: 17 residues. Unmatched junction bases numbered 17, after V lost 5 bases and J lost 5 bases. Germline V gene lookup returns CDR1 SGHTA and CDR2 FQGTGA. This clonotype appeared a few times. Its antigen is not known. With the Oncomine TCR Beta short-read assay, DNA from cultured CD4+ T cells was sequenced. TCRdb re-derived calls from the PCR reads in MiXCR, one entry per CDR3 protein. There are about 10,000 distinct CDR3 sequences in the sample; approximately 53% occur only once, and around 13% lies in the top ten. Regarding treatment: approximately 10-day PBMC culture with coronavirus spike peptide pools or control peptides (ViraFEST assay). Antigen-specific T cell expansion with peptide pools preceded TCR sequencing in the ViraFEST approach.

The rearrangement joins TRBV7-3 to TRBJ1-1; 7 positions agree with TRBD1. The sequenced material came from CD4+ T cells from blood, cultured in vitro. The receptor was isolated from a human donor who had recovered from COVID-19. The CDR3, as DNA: TGTGCCAGCAGCCCACCAGGGGGGATCTTCAGGGGTACTGAAGCTTTCTTT. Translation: CASSPPGGIFRGTEAFF.